This TCR beta chain was recovered during a study of T cell responses to AZD1222 COVID-19 vaccine. Method: immunoSEQ multiplex PCR; TCRdb's copy keeps in-frame clones and lacks some. The table records approximately 140,000 clones, 94% of them present only once. Points from the study as a whole: Spike-wide coverage was observed for vaccine-associated CD4 TCRs, with dominant responses at 160-218 and 743-854. Unmutated variant regions are reportedly targeted by nearly half of spike-specific TCRs.

Points on this clone: The antigen remains undetermined.

The CDR3 loop spans 17 amino acids. The V segment lost 3 bases and the J segment 4 bases; nucleotides outside the gene matches: 13. The V gene's germline CDR1 is SGHNT and CDR2 YYREEE (reference sequence). The rearrangement uses TRBV5-4 and TRBJ2-3, with 8 bases identical to TRBD2. The TCR comes from an adult in good health. The sample in question was peripheral blood, obtained on day 0 of AZD1222 vaccination. The CDR3 region is CASSSAGTRSLADTQYF. The CDR3, as DNA: TGTGCCAGCAGCTCGGCCGGGACTAGGAGTTTGGCAGATACGCAGTATTTT.